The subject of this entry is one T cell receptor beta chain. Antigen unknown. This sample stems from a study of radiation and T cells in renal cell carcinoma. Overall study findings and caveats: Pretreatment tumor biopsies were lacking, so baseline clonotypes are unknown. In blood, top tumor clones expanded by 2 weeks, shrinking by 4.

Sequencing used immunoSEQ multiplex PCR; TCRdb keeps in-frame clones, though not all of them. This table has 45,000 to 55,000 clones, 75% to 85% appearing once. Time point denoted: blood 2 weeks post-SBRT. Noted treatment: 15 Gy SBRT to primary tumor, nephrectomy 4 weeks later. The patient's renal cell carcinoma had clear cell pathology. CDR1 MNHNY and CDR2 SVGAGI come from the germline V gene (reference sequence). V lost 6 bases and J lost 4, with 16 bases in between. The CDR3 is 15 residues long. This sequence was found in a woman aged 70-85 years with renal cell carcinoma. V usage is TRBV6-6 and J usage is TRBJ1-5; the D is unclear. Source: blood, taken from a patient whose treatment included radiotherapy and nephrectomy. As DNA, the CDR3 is TGTGCCAGCAGACCCTCGTTGGTTCGGAATCAGCCCCAGCATTTT. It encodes CASRPSLVRNQPQHF.